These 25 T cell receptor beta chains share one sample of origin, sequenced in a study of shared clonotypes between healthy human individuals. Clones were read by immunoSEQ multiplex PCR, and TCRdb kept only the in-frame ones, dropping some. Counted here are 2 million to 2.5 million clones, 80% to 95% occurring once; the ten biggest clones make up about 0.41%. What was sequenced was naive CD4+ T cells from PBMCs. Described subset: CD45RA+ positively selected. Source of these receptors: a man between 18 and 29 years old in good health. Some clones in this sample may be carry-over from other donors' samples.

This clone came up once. CDR3 protein: CATSRDPGDYQPQHF. The DNA for the CDR3 is TGTGCCACCAGCAGAGATCCGGGTGACTATCAGCCCCAGCATTTT. The chain has TRBV15 and TRBJ1-5; D is uncertain. This CDR3 has 15 amino acids. Trimming took off 0 bases at V and 5 bases at J, with 11 bases between the two ends. Germline CDR1 LNHNV, CDR2 YYDKDF (reference sequence). The full variable domain, rest sourced from reference TRBV15 and TRBJ1-5, is DAMVIQNPRYQVTQFGKPVTLSCSQTLNHNVMYWYQQKSSQAPKLLFHYYDKDFNNEADTPDNFQSRRPNTSFCFLDIRSPGLGDTAMYLCATSRDPGDYQPQHFGDGTRLSIL.

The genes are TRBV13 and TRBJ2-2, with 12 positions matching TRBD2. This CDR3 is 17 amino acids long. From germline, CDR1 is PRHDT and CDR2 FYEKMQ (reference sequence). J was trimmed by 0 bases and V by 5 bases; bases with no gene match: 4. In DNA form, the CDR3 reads TGTGCCAGCAGCCCGGGACTAGCGGGTCCGAACACCGGGGAGCTGTTTTTT. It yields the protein CASSPGLAGPNTGELFF.

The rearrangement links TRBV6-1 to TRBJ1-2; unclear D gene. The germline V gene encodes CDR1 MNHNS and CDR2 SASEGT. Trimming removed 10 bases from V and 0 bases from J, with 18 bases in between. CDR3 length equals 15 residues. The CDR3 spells CATLDQPTTNYGYTF. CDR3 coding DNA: TGTGCCACCCTGGACCAACCTACCACTAACTATGGCTACACCTTC.

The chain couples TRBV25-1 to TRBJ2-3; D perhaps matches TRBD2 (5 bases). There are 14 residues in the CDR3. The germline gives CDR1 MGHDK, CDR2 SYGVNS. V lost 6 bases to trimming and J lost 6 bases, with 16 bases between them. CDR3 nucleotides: TGTGCCAGCAGCCACGGGATCCCCCGGGATACGCAGTATTTT. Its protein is CASSHGIPRDTQYF.

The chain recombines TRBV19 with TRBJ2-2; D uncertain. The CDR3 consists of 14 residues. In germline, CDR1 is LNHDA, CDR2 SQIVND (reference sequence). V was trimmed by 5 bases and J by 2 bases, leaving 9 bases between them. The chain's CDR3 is CASSGSSNTGELFF. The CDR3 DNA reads TGTGCCAGTAGTGGCAGCTCCAACACCGGGGAGCTGTTTTTT.

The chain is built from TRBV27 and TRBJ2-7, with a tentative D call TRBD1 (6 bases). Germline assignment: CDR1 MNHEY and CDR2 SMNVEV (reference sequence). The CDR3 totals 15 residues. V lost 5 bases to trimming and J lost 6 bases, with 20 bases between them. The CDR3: CASSLGTTVEGEQYF. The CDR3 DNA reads TGTGCCAGCAGTCTCGGGACAACCGTTGAAGGCGAGCAGTACTTC.

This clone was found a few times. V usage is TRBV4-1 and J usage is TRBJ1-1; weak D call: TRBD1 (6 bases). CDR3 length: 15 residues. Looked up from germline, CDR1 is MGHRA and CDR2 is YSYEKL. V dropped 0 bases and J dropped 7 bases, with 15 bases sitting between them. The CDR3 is CASSQDGQGGDEAFF. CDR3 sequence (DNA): TGCGCCAGCAGCCAAGATGGTCAAGGGGGAGATGAAGCTTTCTTT.

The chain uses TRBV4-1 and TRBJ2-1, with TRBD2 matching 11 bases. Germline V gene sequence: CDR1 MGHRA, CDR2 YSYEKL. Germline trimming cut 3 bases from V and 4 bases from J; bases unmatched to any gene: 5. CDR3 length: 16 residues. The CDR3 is CASSHLGLAEYNEQFF. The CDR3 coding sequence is TGCGCCAGCAGCCATTTGGGACTAGCGGAGTACAATGAGCAGTTCTTC.

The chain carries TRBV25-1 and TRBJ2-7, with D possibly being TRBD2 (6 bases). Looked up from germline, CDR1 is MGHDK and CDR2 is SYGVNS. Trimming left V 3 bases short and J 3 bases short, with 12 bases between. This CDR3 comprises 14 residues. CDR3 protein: CASSDFLGGYEQYF. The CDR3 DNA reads TGTGCCAGCAGTGACTTTCTCGGGGGCTACGAGCAGTACTTC.

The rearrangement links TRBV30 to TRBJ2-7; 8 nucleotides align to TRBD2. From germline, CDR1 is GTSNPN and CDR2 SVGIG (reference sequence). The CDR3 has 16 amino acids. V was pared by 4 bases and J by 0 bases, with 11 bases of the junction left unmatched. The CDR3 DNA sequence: TGTGCCTGGACCCCCACGGGGGGGAAGAGCTCCTACGAGCAGTACTTC. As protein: CAWTPTGGKSSYEQYF.

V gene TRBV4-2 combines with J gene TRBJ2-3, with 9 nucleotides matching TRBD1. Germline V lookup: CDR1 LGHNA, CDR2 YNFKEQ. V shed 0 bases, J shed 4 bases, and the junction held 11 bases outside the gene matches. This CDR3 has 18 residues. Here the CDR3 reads CASSQDPVQGASADTQYF. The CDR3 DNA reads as TGTGCCAGCAGCCAAGATCCCGTACAGGGGGCGAGCGCAGATACGCAGTATTTT.

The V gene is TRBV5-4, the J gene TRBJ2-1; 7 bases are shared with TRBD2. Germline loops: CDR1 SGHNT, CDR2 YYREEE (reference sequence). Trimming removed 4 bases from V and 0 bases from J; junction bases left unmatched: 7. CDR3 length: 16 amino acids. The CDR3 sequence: CASSAGAASSYNEQFF. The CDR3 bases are TGTGCCAGCAGCGCGGGAGCGGCTAGCTCCTACAATGAGCAGTTCTTC. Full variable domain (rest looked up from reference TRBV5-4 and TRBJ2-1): ETGVTQSPTHLIKTRGQQVTLRCSSQSGHNTVSWYQQALGQGPQFIFQYYREEENGRGNFPPRFSGLQFPNYSSELNVNALELDDSALYLCASSAGAASSYNEQFFGPGTRLTVL.

The DNA of the CDR3 is TGCGCCAGCAGCACCAACACAGCCTTAGAATCACCCCTCCACTTT. Translating it yields CASSTNTALESPLHF. V gene TRBV5-1 combines with J gene TRBJ1-6; D is uncertain. Germline values: CDR1 SGHRS, CDR2 YFSETQ. V was clipped by 4 bases and J by 10 bases, with 18 bases between them. This CDR3 is 15 amino acids long.

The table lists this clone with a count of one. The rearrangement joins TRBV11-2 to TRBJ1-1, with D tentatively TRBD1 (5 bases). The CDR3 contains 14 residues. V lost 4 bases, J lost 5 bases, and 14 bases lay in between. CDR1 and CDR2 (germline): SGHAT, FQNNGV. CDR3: CASSSLRDVTEAFF. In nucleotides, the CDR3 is TGTGCCAGCAGCTCACTCCGGGACGTAACTGAAGCTTTCTTT. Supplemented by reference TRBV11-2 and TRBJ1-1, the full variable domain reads EAGVAQSPRYKIIEKRQSVAFWCNPISGHATLYWYQQILGQGPKLLIQFQNNGVVDDSQLPKDRFSAERLKGVDSTLKIQPAKLEDSAVYLCASSSLRDVTEAFFGQGTRLTVV.

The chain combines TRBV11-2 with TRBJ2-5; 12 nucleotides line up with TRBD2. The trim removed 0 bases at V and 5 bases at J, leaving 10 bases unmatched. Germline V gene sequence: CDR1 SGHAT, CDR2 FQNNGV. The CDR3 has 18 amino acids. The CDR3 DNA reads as TGTGCCAGCAGCTTAGATCTGGGGTCTAGCGGGAGGGTGGAGACCCAGTACTTC. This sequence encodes CASSLDLGSSGRVETQYF.

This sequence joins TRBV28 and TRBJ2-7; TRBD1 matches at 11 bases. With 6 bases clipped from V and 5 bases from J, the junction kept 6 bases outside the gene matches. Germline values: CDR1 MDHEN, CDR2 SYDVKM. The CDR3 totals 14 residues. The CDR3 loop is CASRGTGGDHEQYF. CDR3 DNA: TGTGCCAGCAGGGGGACAGGGGGGGACCACGAGCAGTACTTC.

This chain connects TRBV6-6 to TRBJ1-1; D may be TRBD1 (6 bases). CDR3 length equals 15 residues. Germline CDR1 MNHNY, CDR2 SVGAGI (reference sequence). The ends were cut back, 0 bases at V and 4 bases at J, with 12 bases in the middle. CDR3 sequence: CASSYSGGGPTEAFF. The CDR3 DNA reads TGTGCCAGCAGTTACTCTGGTGGGGGGCCCACTGAAGCTTTCTTT.

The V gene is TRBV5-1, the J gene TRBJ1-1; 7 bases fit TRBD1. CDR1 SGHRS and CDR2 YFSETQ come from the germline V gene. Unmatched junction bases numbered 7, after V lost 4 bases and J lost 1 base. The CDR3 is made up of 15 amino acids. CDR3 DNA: TGCGCCAGCAGCGCGACCGGGACAGCGAACACTGAAGCTTTCTTT. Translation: CASSATGTANTEAFF.

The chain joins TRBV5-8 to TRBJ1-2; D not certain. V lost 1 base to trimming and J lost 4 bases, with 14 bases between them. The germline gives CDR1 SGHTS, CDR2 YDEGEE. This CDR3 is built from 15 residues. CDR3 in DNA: TGTGCCAGCAGCTTGCGATGGGAACCTGGCTATGGCTACACCTTC. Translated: CASSLRWEPGYGYTF. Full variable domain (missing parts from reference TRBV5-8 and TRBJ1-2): EAGVTQSPTHLIKTRGQQATLRCSPISGHTSVYWYQQALGLGLQFLLWYDEGEERNRGNFPPRFSGRQFPNYSSELNVNALELEDSALYLCASSLRWEPGYGYTFGSGTRLTVV.

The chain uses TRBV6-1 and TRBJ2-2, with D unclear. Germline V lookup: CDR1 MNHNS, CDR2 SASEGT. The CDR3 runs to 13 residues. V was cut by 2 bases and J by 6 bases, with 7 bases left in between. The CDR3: CASSERSSGELFF. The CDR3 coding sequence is TGTGCCAGCAGTGAACGGAGTTCCGGGGAGCTGTTTTTT.

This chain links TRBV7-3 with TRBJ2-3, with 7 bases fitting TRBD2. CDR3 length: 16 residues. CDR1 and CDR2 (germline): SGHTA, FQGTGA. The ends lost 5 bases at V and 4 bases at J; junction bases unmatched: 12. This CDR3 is CASSRGPAGPADTQYF. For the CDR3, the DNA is TGTGCCAGCAGCCGGGGTCCAGCGGGGCCGGCAGATACGCAGTATTTT.

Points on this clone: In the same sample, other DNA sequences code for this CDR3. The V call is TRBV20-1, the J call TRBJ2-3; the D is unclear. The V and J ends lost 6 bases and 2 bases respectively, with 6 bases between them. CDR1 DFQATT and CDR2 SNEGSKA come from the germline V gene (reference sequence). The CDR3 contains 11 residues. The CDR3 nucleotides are TGCAGTGCCTTTGCCACAGATACGCAGTATTTT. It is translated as CSAFATDTQYF.

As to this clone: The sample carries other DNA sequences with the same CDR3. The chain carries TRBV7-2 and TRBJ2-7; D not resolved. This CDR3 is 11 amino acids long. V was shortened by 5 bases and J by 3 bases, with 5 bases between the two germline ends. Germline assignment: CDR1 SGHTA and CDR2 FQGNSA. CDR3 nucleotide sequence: TGTGCCAGCAGCCCTTACTACGAGCAGTACTTC. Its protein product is CASSPYYEQYF.

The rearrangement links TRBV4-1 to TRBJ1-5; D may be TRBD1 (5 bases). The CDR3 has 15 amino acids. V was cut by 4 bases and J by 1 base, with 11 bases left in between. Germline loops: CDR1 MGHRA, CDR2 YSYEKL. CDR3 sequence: CASSPATASNQPQHF. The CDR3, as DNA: TGCGCCAGCAGCCCAGCGACAGCCAGCAATCAGCCCCAGCATTTT.

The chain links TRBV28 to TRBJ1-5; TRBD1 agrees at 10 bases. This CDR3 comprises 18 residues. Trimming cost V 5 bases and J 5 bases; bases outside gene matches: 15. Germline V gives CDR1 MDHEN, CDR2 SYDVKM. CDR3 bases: TGTGCCAGCAGTAACGGGACAGGGGCTCCCCCGGGGTATCAGCCCCAGCATTTT. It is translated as CASSNGTGAPPGYQPQHF.